The 5 T cell receptor beta chains in this list originate from one sample, sequenced in a study of cytomegalovirus exposure and HLA in healthy donors (TCRdb year 2017). The library was generated by the immunoSEQ multiplex PCR assay. TCRdb mirrors the immuneACCESS table, restricted to in-frame sequences. Some clones are absent from its copies; in checked studies, under half trace to an unresolved V gene, and the reason for the others is unknown. The sample yields some 200,000 clones; just over 90% were counted once. Approximately 0.99% of the sample goes to the ten largest clones. The sample taken for sequencing was PBMCs. All receptors derive from a woman aged 18 to 35 in good health and CMV-seronegative.

V gene TRBV15 combines with J gene TRBJ2-1; the D is unclear. The V end lost 0 bases, the J end lost 14 bases, and 11 bases lay between the germline ends. Germline CDR1 and CDR2: LNHNV and YYDKDF (reference sequence). The CDR3 sequence is 12 residues long. DNA for the CDR3: TGTGCCACCAGCAGAGATCTCCTTCAGGAGTTCTTC. As protein: CATSRDLLQEFF.

The chain's CDR3 is CARGASGTLGDTQYF. The CDR3 coding sequence is TGTGCCAGGGGGGCTAGCGGGACCCTAGGCGATACGCAGTATTTT. V gene TRBV2 combines with J gene TRBJ2-3; 9 bases are shared with TRBD2. The trim removed 9 bases at V and 6 bases at J, leaving 13 bases unmatched. The CDR3 has 15 residues. CDR1 and CDR2 (germline): SNHLY, FYNNEI.

The chain couples TRBV27 to TRBJ1-1; D is perhaps TRBD1 (6 bases). CDR3 length: 14 amino acids. V shed 7 bases and J shed 4 bases, with 16 bases lying between them. Germline V CDR1 and CDR2: MNHEY, SMNVEV (reference sequence). CDR3 residues: CASTPGGPPTEAFF. CDR3 DNA sequence: TGTGCCAGCACCCCGGGGGGGCCTCCCACTGAAGCTTTCTTT.

The chain couples TRBV10-1 to TRBJ1-2; a weak D match, TRBD1 (6 bases). The germline V and J ends were trimmed by 3 bases and 4 bases, with 12 bases remaining between them. Germline CDR1 reads WNHNN; CDR2 reads SYGVQD (reference sequence). The CDR3 runs to 14 residues. CDR3 DNA: TGCGCCAGCAGTGACTCAGGGGATCGCTATGGCTACACCTTC. Protein: CASSDSGDRYGYTF.

The rearrangement links TRBV5-1 to TRBJ1-1; tentative D call: TRBD1 (6 bases). The CDR3 has 16 residues. Per the germline V gene, CDR1 is SGHRS and CDR2 is YFSETQ. V lost 2 bases and J lost 0, with 14 bases in between. CDR3 in amino acids: CASSFSGETVNTEAFF. CDR3 in DNA: TGCGCCAGCAGCTTCTCAGGGGAAACGGTGAACACTGAAGCTTTCTTT.